The 12 T cell receptor beta chains in this list originate from one sample, sequenced in a study of CD8+CD57+ T cells in acquired aplastic anemia. Patients picked for sequencing had shown CD8+CD57+ cell expansion detected by flow cytometry. Genomic DNA provided the template from which TCR beta VDJ and CDR3 profiles were obtained. TCRdb re-called the reads through MiXCR, storing one row per CDR3 protein. There are 150,000 or so distinct CDR3 sequences in the sample; less than 50% occur only once, and about 30% lies in the top ten. Input material: sorted CD4+, CD8+, or CD8+CD57+ T cells (not recorded which) from PBMCs. All receptors derive from a human donor with aplastic anemia.

The chain links TRBV15 to TRBJ2-7, with TRBD1 matching over 7 bases. The V and J ends lost 8 bases and 3 bases, in that order; junction bases with no gene match: 10. CDR3 length: 14 residues. The germline gives CDR1 LNHNV, CDR2 YYDKDF (reference sequence). The DNA for the CDR3 is TGTGCCACCGCCCCCGGGACAGTAGACTACGAGCAGTACTTC. Translated, it gives CATAPGTVDYEQYF. The full variable domain, in which reference TRBV15 and TRBJ2-7 provide the parts outside the CDR3, is DAMVIQNPRYQVTQFGKPVTLSCSQTLNHNVMYWYQQKSSQAPKLLFHYYDKDFNNEADTPDNFQSRRPNTSFCFLDIRSPGLGDTAMYLCATAPGTVDYEQYFGPGTRLTVT.

This clonotype came up a few times. The CDR3 loop reads CAISEGTARREKLFF. CDR3 DNA sequence: TGTGCCATCAGTGAGGGGACAGCTAGGCGTGAAAAACTGTTTTTT. The chain combines TRBV10-3 with TRBJ1-4; 7 nucleotides line up with TRBD1. Per the germline V gene, CDR1 is ENHRY and CDR2 is SYGVKD. J lost 7 bases, V lost 2 bases, and 7 bases had no gene match. The length of the CDR3 is 15 residues.

The rearrangement joins TRBV25-1 to TRBJ2-2; 9 bases map to TRBD2. This CDR3 has 18 amino acids. V trimming: 5 bases; J trimming: 5 bases; junction bases outside the gene matches: 15. The germline CDR1 and CDR2 sequences are MGHDK and SYGVNS. The CDR3, as DNA: TGTGCCAGCAGTCCCTGGACTAGCGCCCGAAAAGGAACCGGGGAGCTGTTTTTT. Its protein is CASSPWTSARKGTGELFF.

CDR3 bases: TGCGCCAGCAGCCACGAGGGGAATCAGCCCCAGCATTTT. Residues: CASSHEGNQPQHF. This sequence joins TRBV4-1 and TRBJ1-5; possibly TRBD1 for D (5 bases). The V end lost 3 bases, the J end lost 4 bases, and 7 bases lay between the germline ends. The CDR3 is made up of 13 amino acids. Germline V gives CDR1 MGHRA, CDR2 YSYEKL.

The gene calls are TRBV29-1 and TRBJ2-7; 12 bases fit TRBD2. CDR1 is SQVTM and CDR2 is ANQGSEA in the germline V gene. V shed 1 base and J 2 bases; nucleotides not matched to a gene: 0. This CDR3 is built from 14 residues. CDR3 DNA sequence: TGCAGCGTTGAAGGGACTAGCGGGACCTACGAGCAGTACTTC. Its translation: CSVEGTSGTYEQYF.

This clonotype was observed at least ten times. The chain recombines TRBV2 with TRBJ2-3; 9 nucleotides match TRBD2. With 5 bases clipped from V and 2 bases from J, the junction kept 5 bases outside the gene matches. The germline V gene has CDR1 SNHLY and CDR2 FYNNEI. The CDR3 runs to 15 residues. CDR3 DNA: TGTGCCAGCAGTTCGCTAGCGGGGCTCACAGATACGCAGTATTTT. It is translated as CASSSLAGLTDTQYF.

This sequence joins TRBV29-1 and TRBJ1-2; a possible D gene is TRBD1 (5 bases). CDR3 length: 12 amino acids. Germline V gene data show CDR1 as SQVTM and CDR2 as ANQGSEA. The germline V and J ends were trimmed by 6 bases and 2 bases, with 10 bases remaining between them. Here the CDR3 DNA reads TGCAGCGTGGACAACAGAAACTATGGCTACACCTTC. It translates to CSVDNRNYGYTF. Full variable domain (missing parts from reference TRBV29-1 and TRBJ1-2): SAVISQKPSRDICQRGTSLTIQCQVDSQVTMMFWYRQQPGQSLTLIATANQGSEATYESGFVIDKFPISRPNLTFSTLTVSNMSPEDSSIYLCSVDNRNYGYTFGSGTRLTVV.

The genes are TRBV27 and TRBJ2-7, with D maybe TRBD1 (9 bases). Germline assignment: CDR1 MNHEY and CDR2 SMNVEV (reference sequence). The CDR3 length is 16 residues. V shed 3 bases and J shed 5 bases, with 20 bases lying between them. DNA for the CDR3: TGTGCCAGCAGTTTCGGGGGGGGACAGGGAAGGCACGAGCAGTACTTC. This encodes CASSFGGGQGRHEQYF.

The rearrangement uses TRBV19 and TRBJ1-1; 7 positions agree with TRBD1. V gave up 3 bases and J gave up 3 bases; unmatched junction bases: 7. The CDR3 has 15 amino acids. Germline V gene lookup returns CDR1 LNHDA and CDR2 SQIVND (reference sequence). CDR3 amino acids: CASSMTGLSYTEAFF. CDR3 bases: TGTGCCAGTAGTATGACAGGGCTCTCCTACACTGAAGCTTTCTTT.

The gene calls are TRBV7-8 and TRBJ2-1, with 11 bases matching TRBD2. Germline values: CDR1 SGHVS, CDR2 FQNEAQ. V lost 5 bases and J lost 4; bases outside the gene matches: 7. This CDR3 has 16 amino acids. DNA of the CDR3: TGTGCCAGCAGCCAGGCGGCTAGCGGGAGGTACAATGAGCAGTTCTTC. This translates into CASSQAASGRYNEQFF. Variable domain in full (rest from reference TRBV7-8 and TRBJ2-1): GAGVSQSPRYKVAKRGQDVALRCDPISGHVSLFWYQQALGQGPEFLTYFQNEAQLDKSGLPSDRFFAERPEGSVSTLKIQRTQQEDSAVYLCASSQAASGRYNEQFFGPGTRLTVL.

The V gene is TRBV19, the J gene TRBJ2-2; a possible D gene is TRBD1 (5 bases). The V end was cut by 6 bases, the J end by 0 bases, with 14 bases between. This CDR3 has 16 residues. The germline CDR1 and CDR2 sequences are LNHDA and SQIVND (reference sequence). The CDR3 is CASSTTGSANTGELFF. The CDR3 nucleotides are TGTGCCAGTAGCACTACAGGCTCCGCGAACACCGGGGAGCTGTTTTTT.

The CDR3 protein is CASSFSSGRIISYNEQFF. The CDR3 nucleotides are TGTGCCAGCAGTTTTTCGAGCGGACGAATTATCTCCTACAATGAGCAGTTCTTC. V gene TRBV27 combines with J gene TRBJ2-1; D might be TRBD2 (5 bases). Germline loops: CDR1 MNHEY, CDR2 SMNVEV (reference sequence). Trimming shortened V by 3 bases and J by 0 bases, and 18 bases separated the two germline ends. This CDR3 region has 18 residues.